The 9 T cell receptor beta chains in this list originate from one sample, sequenced in a study of T cell repertoires in cytomegalovirus infection. TCRdb independently ran MiXCR on the reads; one entry per CDR3 protein. The profile shows roughly 320,000 distinct CDR3 sequences, more than 8% of them singletons. Sequencing was done on a sample of PBMCs. All receptors derive from a human donor in good health (CMV status not recorded). Some clones in this sample may be carry-over from other donors' samples.

The genes are TRBV20-1 and TRBJ1-1; D is ambiguous. CDR1 is DFQATT and CDR2 is SNEGSKA in the germline V gene (reference sequence). Trimming shortened V by 3 bases and J by 11 bases, and 19 bases separated the two germline ends. There are 13 residues in the CDR3. CDR3 sequence reads: CSARDRVRIGAFF. For the CDR3, the DNA is TGCAGTGCTAGGGACCGGGTTAGGATTGGGGCTTTCTTT.

The rearrangement uses TRBV6-8 and TRBJ2-7; D might be TRBD1 (6 bases). V dropped 0 bases and J dropped 2 bases, with 8 bases sitting between them. Germline loops: CDR1 MNHGY, CDR2 SAAAGT. The CDR3 is made up of 14 amino acids. The CDR3 here is CASSYSWGPYEQYF. CDR3 DNA: TGTGCCAGCAGTTACTCTTGGGGGCCCTACGAGCAGTACTTC.

Only a few counts were recorded for this clonotype. This chain links TRBV18 with TRBJ1-1; D perhaps matches TRBD1 (6 bases). Germline lookup yields CDR1 KGHSH and CDR2 LQKENI. With 1 base removed from V and 4 bases from J, the gap between germline ends came to 13 bases. The CDR3 runs to 15 residues. In DNA form, the CDR3 reads TGTGCCAGCTCACCACAGGGGGGGACTGGCACTGAAGCTTTCTTT. It is translated as CASSPQGGTGTEAFF.

In this sample, this clonotype turned up a few times. The chain combines TRBV7-6 with TRBJ2-1, with D perhaps assigned TRBD1 or TRBD2 (5 bases each). This CDR3 has 14 residues. The germline V and J ends were trimmed by 5 bases and 6 bases, with 14 bases remaining between them. Germline CDR1 reads SGHVS; CDR2 reads FNYEAQ. For the CDR3, the DNA is TGTGCCAGCAGCACCAACCGGGGCCCCAATGAGCAGTTCTTC. Its translation is CASSTNRGPNEQFF.

This clonotype was detected only a few times. The rearrangement uses TRBV19 and TRBJ1-5; 7 bases agree with TRBD1. This CDR3 contains 14 residues. With V trimmed by 6 bases and J by 4 bases, 6 bases remained unmatched. Germline V gene data show CDR1 as LNHDA and CDR2 as SQIVND (reference sequence). The CDR3 region is CASSDRVRNQPQHF. In DNA, the CDR3 is TGTGCCAGTAGCGACAGGGTAAGAAATCAGCCCCAGCATTTT.

This clonotype was seen a few times. This sequence joins TRBV7-9 and TRBJ2-3, with D possibly TRBD2 on 5 matching bases. Germline V gives CDR1 SEHNR, CDR2 FQNEAQ (reference sequence). V lost 5 bases to trimming and J lost 4 bases, with 25 bases between them. CDR3 length equals 18 residues. CDR3 in DNA: TGTGCCAGCAGCGATGGAAACCTAGCACGGCCCGGGCCAGATACGCAGTATTTT. Translated, it gives CASSDGNLARPGPDTQYF.

This clonotype has only a few counts. The chain uses TRBV6-8 and TRBJ2-3, with 8 bases lining up with TRBD2. V dropped 1 base and J dropped 1; count of bases not matched to a gene: 16. The CDR3 consists of 20 residues. Per the germline V gene, CDR1 is MNHGY and CDR2 is SAAAGT. CDR3 loop: CASSYFEREWGAFGTDTQYF. The CDR3 bases are TGTGCCAGCAGTTACTTCGAGCGGGAGTGGGGGGCCTTCGGCACAGATACGCAGTATTTT.

This clonotype turned up a few times. The chain has TRBV20-1 and TRBJ2-1, with 11 bases fitting TRBD2. Germline CDR1 DFQATT, CDR2 SNEGSKA (reference sequence). The CDR3 loop spans 15 amino acids. V lost 0 bases, J lost 12 bases, and 10 bases stayed unmatched. CDR3 residues: CSARDASGGSKGQFF. The CDR3 DNA reads as TGCAGTGCTAGAGATGCTAGCGGGGGGTCCAAAGGGCAGTTCTTC.

This clonotype was counted only a few times. The gene calls are TRBV15 and TRBJ2-5, with D uncertain. This CDR3 comprises 15 residues. Between the trimmed V and J ends, which lost 0 bases and 5 bases, there was a span of 13 bases. CDR1 is LNHNV and CDR2 is YYDKDF in the germline V gene (reference sequence). This CDR3 is CATSRDSQGKETQYF. The CDR3, as DNA: TGTGCCACCAGCAGAGATAGTCAAGGGAAGGAGACCCAGTACTTC.